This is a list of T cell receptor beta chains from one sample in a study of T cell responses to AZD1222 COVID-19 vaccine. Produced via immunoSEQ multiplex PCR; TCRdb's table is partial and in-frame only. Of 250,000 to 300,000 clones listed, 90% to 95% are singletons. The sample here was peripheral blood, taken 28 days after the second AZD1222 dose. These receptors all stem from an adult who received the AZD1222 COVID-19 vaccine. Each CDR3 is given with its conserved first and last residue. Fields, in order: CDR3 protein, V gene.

CASSYSKGRTYEQYF TRBV6-2/TRBV6-3
CASSQVGRGWMNTEAFF TRBV14
CASSLGTGSSIYEQYF TRBV7-6
CASSSPGSGGNNEQFF TRBV28
CASSLPAGNTIYF TRBV28
CASSPMVAQETQYF TRBV18
CASSHPGPRTNQPQHF TRBV4-1
CASSPLLIGPYEQYF TRBV28
CASRASGVSGNTIYF TRBV6-5
CASSYTGRETTLGANVLTF TRBV5-1
CASSGPGHEKLFF TRBV25-1
CASSPRSRVETSHYEQYF TRBV7-9
CASSQAQRLGLEQYF TRBV3-1/TRBV3-2
CASSLVLAMGSYTF TRBV5-5
CASSLEPGVSSPLHF TRBV11-2
CASSLIGFGTDTQYF TRBV9
CASSIKPGREKLFF TRBV19
CASSLGGQAPRPLHF TRBV5-1